The next 15 T cell receptor beta chains were all read from a single sample in a study of T cell responses to AZD1222 COVID-19 vaccine. Data came from immunoSEQ multiplex PCR; TCRdb stores just in-frame clones and leaves some out. The repertoire holds about 140,000 clones, with around 88% as singletons. Sequencing used peripheral blood, obtained on day 0 of AZD1222 vaccination. The receptors were sampled from an adult in good health.

This chain connects TRBV15 to TRBJ2-3, with unresolved D. Looked up from germline, CDR1 is LNHNV and CDR2 is YYDKDF (reference sequence). Deletions cut 2 bases from V and 5 bases from J, with 8 bases between. This CDR3 contains 13 residues. The CDR3 bases are TGTGCCACCAGCAGATCCCCGGGAGATACGCAGTATTTT. This gives the protein CATSRSPGDTQYF. The full variable domain, in which reference TRBV15 and TRBJ2-3 provide the parts outside the CDR3, is DAMVIQNPRYQVTQFGKPVTLSCSQTLNHNVMYWYQQKSSQAPKLLFHYYDKDFNNEADTPDNFQSRRPNTSFCFLDIRSPGLGDTAMYLCATSRSPGDTQYFGPGTRLTVL.

As for this clone: Different DNA sequences within this sample yield the same CDR3. The V and J genes are TRBV4-2 and TRBJ1-1, with D tentatively TRBD1 (6 bases). From germline, CDR1 is LGHNA and CDR2 YNFKEQ. CDR3 size: 15 residues. Trimming took off 1 base at V and 5 bases at J, with 14 bases between the two ends. CDR3 amino acids: CASSQVGGGNTEAFF. The CDR3 DNA sequence: TGTGCCAGCAGCCAAGTAGGTGGGGGCAATACTGAAGCTTTCTTT.

This clone has more than one count but fewer than ten. This rearrangement joins TRBV7-2 to TRBJ1-5; unclear D gene. The CDR3 runs 15 residues. V was clipped by 3 bases and J by 3 bases, with 12 bases between them. Germline CDR1 and CDR2: SGHTA and FQGNSA. This chain's CDR3 is CASSFEAGLNQPQHF. The CDR3 nucleotides read TGTGCCAGCAGCTTCGAGGCAGGCCTCAATCAGCCCCAGCATTTT.

With respect to this clone: The sample carries other DNA sequences with the same CDR3. The chain employs TRBV3-1 (or the pseudogene TRBV3-2) and TRBJ2-5; no reliable D call. Germline CDR1 LGHDT, CDR2 YNNKEL (reference sequence). CDR3 length: 11 residues. Trimming removed 1 base at V and 5 bases at J, with 2 bases between. The CDR3 DNA sequence: TGTGCCAGCAGCCAAGGGGAGACCCAGTACTTC. Its translation: CASSQGETQYF.

The chain has TRBV28 and TRBJ1-1; unclear D gene. The CDR3 covers 11 residues. Trimming pared 4 bases from V and 7 bases from J, leaving 7 bases between. The germline CDR1 and CDR2 sequences are MDHEN and SYDVKM. CDR3 nucleotides: TGTGCCAGCAGTTGGGATGTTGAAGCTTTCTTT. Its protein product is CASSWDVEAFF.

The V and J genes are TRBV28 and TRBJ1-5; D gene unclear. The CDR3 contains 13 residues. CDR1 and CDR2 from the germline V gene are MDHEN and SYDVKM. V was cut by 8 bases and J by 6 bases, with 14 bases left in between. The chain's CDR3 is CASLPGAGQPQHF. The CDR3 region has the DNA TGTGCCAGCCTCCCTGGTGCGGGTCAGCCCCAGCATTTT.

The V gene is TRBV12-3 or TRBV12-4, the J gene TRBJ2-1; no clear D gene. The CDR3 runs 12 residues. V was clipped by 5 bases and J by 4 bases, with 6 bases between them. The CDR3 nucleotides read TGTGCCAGCAGTAGACAATACAATGAGCAGTTCTTC. This gives the protein CASSRQYNEQFF.

The chain combines TRBV6-5 with TRBJ2-7, with 10 positions matching TRBD2. CDR1 MNHEY and CDR2 SVGAGI come from the germline V gene. This CDR3 is 15 amino acids long. The V gene end was trimmed by 6 bases and the J gene end by 2 bases; junction bases not matched to a gene: 7. CDR3 sequence: CASSPELAGTYEQYF. Here the CDR3 DNA reads TGTGCCAGCAGCCCCGAACTAGCGGGAACCTACGAGCAGTACTTC.

This clone has only one observation. The rearrangement uses TRBV7-8 and TRBJ1-2; D gene unclear. Germline CDR1 and CDR2: SGHVS and FQNEAQ. Trimming removed 5 bases from V and 2 bases from J, with 9 bases in between. The CDR3 covers 13 residues. The CDR3 here is CASSPTGNYGYTF. The CDR3 DNA follows: TGTGCCAGCAGCCCCACCGGGAACTATGGCTACACCTTC.

A note on this clone: The sample holds other DNA sequences that translate to the same CDR3. The chain's CDR3 is CASSPRQGAQETQYF. In nucleotides, the CDR3 is TGTGCCAGCAGCCCAAGACAGGGGGCGCAGGAGACCCAGTACTTC. This chain connects TRBV11-2 to TRBJ2-5, with 10 bases fitting TRBD1. CDR3 length: 15 amino acids. Germline CDR1 is SGHAT and CDR2 is FQNNGV. V trimming: 5 bases; J trimming: 5 bases; junction bases outside the gene matches: 8.

CDR3 amino acids: CASSPASGQPQHF. The CDR3 DNA reads as TGTGCCAGCTCACCGGCTTCAGGCCAGCCCCAGCATTTT. V is TRBV18 and J is TRBJ1-5; D is undetermined. The CDR3 covers 13 residues. V lost 3 bases to trimming and J lost 7 bases, with 10 bases between them. Germline V CDR1 and CDR2: KGHSH, LQKENI.

This clone was observed a single time. V is TRBV13 and J is TRBJ2-3; D unclear. CDR3 length: 12 amino acids. The germline CDR1 and CDR2 sequences are PRHDT and FYEKMQ (reference sequence). V was trimmed by 3 bases and J by 4 bases, leaving 5 bases between them. The CDR3 bases are TGTGCCAGCAGCTTGTGGCCAGATACGCAGTATTTT. Its protein is CASSLWPDTQYF.

This chain connects TRBV29-1 to TRBJ1-2; D may be TRBD1 (6 bases). Germline V gene sequence: CDR1 SQVTM, CDR2 ANQGSEA. The CDR3 extends over 13 amino acids. V shed 5 bases and J shed 8 bases, with 18 bases lying between them. The CDR3 DNA reads as TGCAGCGTTCCCGATGGGGGGGCGGAAGGCTACACCTTC. This sequence encodes CSVPDGGAEGYTF.

The rearrangement joins TRBV11-2 to TRBJ2-7, with D possibly being TRBD1 (6 bases). V shed 3 bases and J shed 5 bases, with 11 bases lying between them. The CDR3 totals 13 residues. Germline V gene data show CDR1 as SGHAT and CDR2 as FQNNGV. The CDR3 spells CASSLTGSHEQYF. The CDR3 bases are TGTGCCAGCAGCTTGACAGGATCTCACGAGCAGTACTTC.

Judged by abundance, this clone is medium-sized (0.01 to 0.1%). The chain is built from TRBV13 and TRBJ2-3; 7 bases map to TRBD1. J was trimmed by 6 bases and V by 4 bases; bases with no gene match: 7. The CDR3 spans 14 residues. Germline CDR1 reads PRHDT; CDR2 reads FYEKMQ (reference sequence). In nucleotides, the CDR3 is TGTGCCAGCAGCTACAGGGGATATAGCGATACGCAGTATTTT. It yields the protein CASSYRGYSDTQYF.